This T cell receptor (beta chain) was documented in a study of blood T cell repertoires in COVID-19. Assay: immunoSEQ multiplex PCR; the TCRdb copy retains only in-frame clones and omits some. Of 250,000 to 300,000 clones listed, about nine tenths were seen once; the top ten hold about 1.6%. Germline lookup yields CDR1 KGHDR and CDR2 SFDVKD. The CDR3 runs to 12 residues. V dropped 5 bases and J dropped 13 bases, with 14 bases sitting between them. This chain joins TRBV24-1 and TRBJ2-1, with D maybe TRBD2 (6 bases). The sample taken for sequencing was peripheral blood. This receptor was taken from a woman aged 40 to 49 who had recovered from COVID-19. The CDR3 spells CATSGFRGRQFF. In DNA, the CDR3 is TGTGCCACCAGTGGCTTTCGGGGGAGACAGTTCTTC.